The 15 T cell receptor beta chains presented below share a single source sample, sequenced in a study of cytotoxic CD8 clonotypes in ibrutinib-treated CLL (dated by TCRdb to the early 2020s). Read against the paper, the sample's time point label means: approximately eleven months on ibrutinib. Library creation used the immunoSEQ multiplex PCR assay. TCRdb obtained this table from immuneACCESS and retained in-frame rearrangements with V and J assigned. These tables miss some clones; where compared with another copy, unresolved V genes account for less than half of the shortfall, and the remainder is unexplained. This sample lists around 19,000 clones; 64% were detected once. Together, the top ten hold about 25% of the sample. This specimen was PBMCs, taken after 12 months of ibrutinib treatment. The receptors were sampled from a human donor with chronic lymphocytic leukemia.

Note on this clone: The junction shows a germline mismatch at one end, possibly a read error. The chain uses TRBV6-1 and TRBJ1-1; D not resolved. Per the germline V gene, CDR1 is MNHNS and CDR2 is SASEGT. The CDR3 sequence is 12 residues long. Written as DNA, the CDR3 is TGTGCCAGCAGTGAAGATCTGTTCCGGAAGATCTTT. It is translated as CASSEDLFRKIF.

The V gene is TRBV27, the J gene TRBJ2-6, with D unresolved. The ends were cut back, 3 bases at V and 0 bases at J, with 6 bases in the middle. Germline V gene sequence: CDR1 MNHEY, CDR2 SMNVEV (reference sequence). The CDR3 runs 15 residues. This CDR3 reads CASSFKASGANVLTF. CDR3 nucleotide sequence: TGTGCCAGCAGTTTTAAGGCCTCTGGGGCCAACGTCCTGACTTTC.

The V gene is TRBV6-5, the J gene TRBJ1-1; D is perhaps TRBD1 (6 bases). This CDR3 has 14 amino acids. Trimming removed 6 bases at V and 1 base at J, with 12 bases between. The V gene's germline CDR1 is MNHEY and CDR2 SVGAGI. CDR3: CASSPEGGNTEAFF. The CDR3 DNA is TGTGCCAGCAGCCCAGAGGGGGGGAACACTGAAGCTTTCTTT.

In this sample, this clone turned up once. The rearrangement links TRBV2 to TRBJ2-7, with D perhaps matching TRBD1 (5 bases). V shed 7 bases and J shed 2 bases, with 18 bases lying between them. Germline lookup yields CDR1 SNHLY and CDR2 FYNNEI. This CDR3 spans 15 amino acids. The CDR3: CASKGSNSPTYEQYF. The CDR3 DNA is TGTGCCAGCAAGGGGTCCAACTCTCCTACCTACGAGCAGTACTTC. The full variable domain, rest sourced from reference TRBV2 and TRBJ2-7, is EPEVTQTPSHQVTQMGQEVILRCVPISNHLYFYWYRQILGQKVEFLVSFYNNEISEKSEIFDDQFSVERPDGSNFTLKIRSTKLEDSAMYFCASKGSNSPTYEQYFGPGTRLTVT.

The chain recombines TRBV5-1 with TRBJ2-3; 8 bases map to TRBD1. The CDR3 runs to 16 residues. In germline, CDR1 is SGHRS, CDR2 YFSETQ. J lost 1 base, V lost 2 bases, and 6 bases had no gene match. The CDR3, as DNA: TGCGCCAGCAGCTTCGGGACAGGTCTGGGCACAGATACGCAGTATTTT. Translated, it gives CASSFGTGLGTDTQYF.

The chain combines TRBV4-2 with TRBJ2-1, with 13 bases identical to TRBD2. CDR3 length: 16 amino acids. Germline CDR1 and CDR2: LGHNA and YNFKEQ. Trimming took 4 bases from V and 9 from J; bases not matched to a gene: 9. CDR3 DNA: TGTGCCAGCAGCCCCTTAGGACTAGCGGGAGTGCCTGAGCAGTTCTTC. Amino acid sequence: CASSPLGLAGVPEQFF.

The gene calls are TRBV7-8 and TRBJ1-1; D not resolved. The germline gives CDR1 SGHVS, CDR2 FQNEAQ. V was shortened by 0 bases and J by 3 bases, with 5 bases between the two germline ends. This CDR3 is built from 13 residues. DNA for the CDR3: TGTGCCAGCAGCTTAGCCTTAGACACTGAAGCTTTCTTT. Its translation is CASSLALDTEAFF.

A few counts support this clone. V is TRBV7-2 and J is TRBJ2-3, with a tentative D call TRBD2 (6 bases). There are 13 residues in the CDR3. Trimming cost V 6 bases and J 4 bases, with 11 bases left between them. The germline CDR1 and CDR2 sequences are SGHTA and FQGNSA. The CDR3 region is CASSAGRADTQYF. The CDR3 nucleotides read TGTGCCAGCAGTGCGGGAAGGGCAGATACGCAGTATTTT.

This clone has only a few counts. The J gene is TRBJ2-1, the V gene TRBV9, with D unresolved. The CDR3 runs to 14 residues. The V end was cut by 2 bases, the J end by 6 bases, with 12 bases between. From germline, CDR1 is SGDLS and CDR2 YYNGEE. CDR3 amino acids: CASSVSRSSNEQFF. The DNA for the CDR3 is TGTGCCAGCAGCGTTTCCCGTAGCAGCAATGAGCAGTTCTTC.

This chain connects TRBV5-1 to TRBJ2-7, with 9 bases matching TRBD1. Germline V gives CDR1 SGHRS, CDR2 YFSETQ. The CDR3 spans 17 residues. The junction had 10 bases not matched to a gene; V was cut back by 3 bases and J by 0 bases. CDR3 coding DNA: TGCGCCAGCAGCTCGGGACAGGGACCCCCGGGCTCCTACGAGCAGTACTTC. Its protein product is CASSSGQGPPGSYEQYF. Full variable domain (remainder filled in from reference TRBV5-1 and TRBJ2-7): KAGVTQTPRYLIKTRGQQVTLSCSPISGHRSVSWYQQTPGQGLQFLFEYFSETQRNKGNFPGRFSGRQFSNSRSEMNVSTLELGDSALYLCASSSGQGPPGSYEQYFGPGTRLTVT.

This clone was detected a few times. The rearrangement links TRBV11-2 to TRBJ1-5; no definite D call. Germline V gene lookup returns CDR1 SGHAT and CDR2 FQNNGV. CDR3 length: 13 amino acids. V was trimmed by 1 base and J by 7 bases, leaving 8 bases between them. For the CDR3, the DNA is TGTGCCAGCAGCTTAGTAGACCACCAGCCCCAGCATTTT. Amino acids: CASSLVDHQPQHF. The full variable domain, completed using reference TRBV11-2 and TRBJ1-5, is EAGVAQSPRYKIIEKRQSVAFWCNPISGHATLYWYQQILGQGPKLLIQFQNNGVVDDSQLPKDRFSAERLKGVDSTLKIQPAKLEDSAVYLCASSLVDHQPQHFGDGTRLSIL.

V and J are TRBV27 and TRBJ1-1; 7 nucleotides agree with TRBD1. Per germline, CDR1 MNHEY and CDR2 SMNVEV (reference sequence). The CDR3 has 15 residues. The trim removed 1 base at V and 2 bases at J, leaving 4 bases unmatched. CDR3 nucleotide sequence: TGTGCCAGCAGTTTATTCGGGACAGCTAACACTGAAGCTTTCTTT. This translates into CASSLFGTANTEAFF.

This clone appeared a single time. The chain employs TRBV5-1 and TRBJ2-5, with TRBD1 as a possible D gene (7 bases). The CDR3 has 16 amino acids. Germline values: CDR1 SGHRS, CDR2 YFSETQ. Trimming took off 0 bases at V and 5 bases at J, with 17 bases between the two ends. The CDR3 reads CASSLGRAGGSETQYF. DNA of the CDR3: TGCGCCAGCAGCTTGGGTCGGGCAGGGGGGTCGGAGACCCAGTACTTC.

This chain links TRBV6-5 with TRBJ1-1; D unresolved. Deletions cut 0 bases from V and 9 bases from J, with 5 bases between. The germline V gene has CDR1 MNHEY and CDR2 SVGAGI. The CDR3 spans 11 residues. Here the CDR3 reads CASSYSGKAFF. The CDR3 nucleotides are TGTGCCAGCAGTTACTCCGGGAAAGCTTTCTTT.

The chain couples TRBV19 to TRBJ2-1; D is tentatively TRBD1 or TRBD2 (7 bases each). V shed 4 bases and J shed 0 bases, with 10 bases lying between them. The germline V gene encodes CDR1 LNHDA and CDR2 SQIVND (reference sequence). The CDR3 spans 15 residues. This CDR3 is CASSSRGGSYNEQFF. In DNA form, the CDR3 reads TGTGCCAGTAGTAGCAGGGGGGGCTCCTACAATGAGCAGTTCTTC. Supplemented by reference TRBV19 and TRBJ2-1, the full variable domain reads DGGITQSPKYLFRKEGQNVTLSCEQNLNHDAMYWYRQDPGQGLRLIYYSQIVNDFQKGDIAEGYSVSREKKESFPLTVTSAQKNPTAFYLCASSSRGGSYNEQFFGPGTRLTVL.